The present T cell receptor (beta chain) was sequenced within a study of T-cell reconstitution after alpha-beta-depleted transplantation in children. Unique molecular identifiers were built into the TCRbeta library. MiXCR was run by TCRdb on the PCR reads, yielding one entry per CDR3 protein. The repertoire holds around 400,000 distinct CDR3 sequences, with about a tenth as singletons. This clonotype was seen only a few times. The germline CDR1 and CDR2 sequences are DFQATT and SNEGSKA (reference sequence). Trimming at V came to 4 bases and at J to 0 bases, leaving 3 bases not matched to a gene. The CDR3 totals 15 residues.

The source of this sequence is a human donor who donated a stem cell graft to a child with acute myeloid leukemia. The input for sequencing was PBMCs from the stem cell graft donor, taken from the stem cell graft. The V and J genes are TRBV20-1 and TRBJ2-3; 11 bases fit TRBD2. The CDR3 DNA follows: TGCAGTGCTAACCCTAGCGGGGGGAGCACAGATACGCAGTATTTT. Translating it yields CSANPSGGSTDTQYF.